Sequencing of this TCR beta chain was carried out in a study of response to subunit inactivated influenza vaccine. TCRdb analysed the RT-PCR reads with MiXCR anew, one entry per CDR3 protein. The table shows fewer than 700,000 distinct CDR3 sequences, with 13% occurring only once. V lost 0 bases and J lost 7; bases outside the gene matches: 4. Germline CDR1 SGHRS, CDR2 YFSETQ. The CDR3 has 15 residues. The chain carries TRBV5-1 and TRBJ2-3; TRBD2 agrees at 11 bases. The receptor was isolated from a man aged 45-65 years who received an inactivated influenza vaccine. The sample here was PBMCs from blood, taken roughly 46 days after vaccination. For the CDR3, the DNA is TGCGCCAGCAGCTTGGACGGGACTAGCGGAAATACGCAGTATTTT. Protein product: CASSLDGTSGNTQYF.